The 8 T cell receptor beta chains presented below share a single source sample, sequenced in a study of blood T cell repertoires in COVID-19 (dated by TCRdb to between 2020 and 2021). Libraries came from the immunoSEQ multiplex PCR assay. TCRdb took this table from immuneACCESS and kept in-frame rearrangements with V and J called. Such tables lack part of the clones; where checked against another copy, unresolved V genes explain under half of the gap, and the rest is unexplained. This sample gives approximately 150,000 clones in total; about 86% of them show up just once. About 2.3% of the sample lies in the top ten. Input material: PBMCs or T cells enriched from blood (not recorded which). All receptors come from a man aged 40-49 years with acute COVID-19.

This chain uses TRBV7-9 with TRBJ2-5, with unresolved D. This CDR3 region has 16 residues. Trimming removed 5 bases at V and 5 bases at J, with 21 bases between. The germline V gene has CDR1 SEHNR and CDR2 FQNEAQ (reference sequence). The CDR3, as DNA: TGTGCCAGCAGCCGTACTCGGAGCCTACAACATGAGACCCAGTACTTC. This gives the protein CASSRTRSLQHETQYF.

This sequence joins TRBV3-1 (or the pseudogene TRBV3-2) and TRBJ2-3; possible D gene TRBD1, 5 bases. Germline V CDR1 and CDR2: LGHDT, YNNKEL (reference sequence). The V gene lost 1 base and the J gene lost 6 bases, with 14 bases spanning the gap. The CDR3 has 15 amino acids. The CDR3 reads CASSQGAGPGDTQYF. The CDR3 coding sequence is TGTGCCAGCAGCCAAGGGGCAGGGCCTGGGGATACGCAGTATTTT.

This clone was observed a few times. V and J are TRBV19 and TRBJ1-4, with D unclear. Trimming removed 8 bases at V and 0 bases at J, with 13 bases between. The germline V gene has CDR1 LNHDA and CDR2 SQIVND (reference sequence). This CDR3 is built from 15 residues. The CDR3 is CASAPTSATNEKLFF. CDR3 sequence (DNA): TGTGCCAGTGCTCCTACCTCTGCAACTAATGAAAAACTGTTTTTT.

This rearrangement joins TRBV28 to TRBJ1-1, with D possibly TRBD1 on 5 matching bases. With 8 bases removed from V and 0 bases from J, the gap between germline ends came to 13 bases. CDR1 and CDR2 (germline): MDHEN, SYDVKM. The CDR3 is made up of 14 amino acids. For the CDR3, the DNA is TGTGCCAGCTACTATGGGGGGGTGAACACTGAAGCTTTCTTT. This codes for CASYYGGVNTEAFF.

The rearrangement links TRBV7-9 to TRBJ2-7, with TRBD1 matching over 11 bases. Germline CDR1 and CDR2: SEHNR and FQNEAQ (reference sequence). Trimming cost V 5 bases and J 2 bases; bases outside gene matches: 8. This CDR3 comprises 16 residues. CDR3 DNA: TGTGCCAGCAGCCCCAATCCGGGACAGGGGGCCTACGAGCAGTACTTC. Translated, it gives CASSPNPGQGAYEQYF.

This chain links TRBV12-5 with TRBJ1-2; tentative D call: TRBD1 (5 bases). The CDR3 length is 13 residues. Deletions cut 0 bases from V and 7 bases from J, with 9 bases between. CDR1 and CDR2 (germline): LGHNT, FRNRAP. As DNA, the CDR3 is TGTGCTAGTGGTTTGGTACAAGGGGTTGGCTACACCTTC. This codes for CASGLVQGVGYTF.

As regards this clone: Other DNA sequences in this specimen translate into the identical CDR3. The chain is built from TRBV28 and TRBJ1-3, with 7 bases lining up with TRBD1. CDR1 is MDHEN and CDR2 is SYDVKM in the germline V gene. J lost 2 bases, V lost 2 bases, and 0 bases had no gene match. The CDR3 is 14 residues long. CDR3 amino acids: CASSLDRAGNTIYF. CDR3 in DNA: TGTGCCAGCAGTTTAGACAGGGCTGGAAACACCATATATTTT.

This chain uses TRBV6-6 with TRBJ1-6; D is unresolved. Germline V gene data show CDR1 as MNHNY and CDR2 as SVGAGI (reference sequence). V was clipped by 6 bases and J by 7 bases, with 16 bases between them. The CDR3 runs 15 residues. The CDR3 coding sequence is TGTGCCAGCAGACTTTGGACCGCGGGGAATTCACCCCTCCACTTT. Encoded protein: CASRLWTAGNSPLHF.